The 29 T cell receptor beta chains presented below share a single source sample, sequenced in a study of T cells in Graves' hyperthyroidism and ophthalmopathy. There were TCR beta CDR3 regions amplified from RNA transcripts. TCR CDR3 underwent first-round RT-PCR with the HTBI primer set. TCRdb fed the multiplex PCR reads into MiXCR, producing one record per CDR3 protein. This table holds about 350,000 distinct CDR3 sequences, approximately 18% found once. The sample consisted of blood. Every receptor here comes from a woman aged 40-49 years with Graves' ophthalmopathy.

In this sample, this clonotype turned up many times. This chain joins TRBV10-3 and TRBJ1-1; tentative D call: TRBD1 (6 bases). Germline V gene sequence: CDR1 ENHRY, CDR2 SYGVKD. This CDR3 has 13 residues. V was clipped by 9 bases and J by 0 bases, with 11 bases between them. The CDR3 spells CAMSGVLNTEAFF. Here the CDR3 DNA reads TGTGCCATGTCAGGGGTCCTGAACACTGAAGCTTTCTTT.

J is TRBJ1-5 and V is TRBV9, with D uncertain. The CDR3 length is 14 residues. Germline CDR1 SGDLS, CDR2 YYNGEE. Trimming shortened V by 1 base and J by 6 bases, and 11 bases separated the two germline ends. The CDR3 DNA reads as TGTGCCAGCAGCGTATCGGACGGAGCTCAGCCCCAGCATTTT. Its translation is CASSVSDGAQPQHF.

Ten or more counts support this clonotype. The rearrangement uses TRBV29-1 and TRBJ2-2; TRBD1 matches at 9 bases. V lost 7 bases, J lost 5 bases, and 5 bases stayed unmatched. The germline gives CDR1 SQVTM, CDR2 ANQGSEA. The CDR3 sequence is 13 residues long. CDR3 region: CSGTGVDTGELFF. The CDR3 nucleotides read TGCAGCGGGACAGGGGTGGATACCGGGGAGCTGTTTTTT.

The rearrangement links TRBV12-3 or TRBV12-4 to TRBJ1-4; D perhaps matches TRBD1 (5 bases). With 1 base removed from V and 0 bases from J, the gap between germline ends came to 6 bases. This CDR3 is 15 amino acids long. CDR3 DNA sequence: TGTGCCAGCAGTTTAGACAGGTCAACTAATGAAAAACTGTTTTTT. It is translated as CASSLDRSTNEKLFF.

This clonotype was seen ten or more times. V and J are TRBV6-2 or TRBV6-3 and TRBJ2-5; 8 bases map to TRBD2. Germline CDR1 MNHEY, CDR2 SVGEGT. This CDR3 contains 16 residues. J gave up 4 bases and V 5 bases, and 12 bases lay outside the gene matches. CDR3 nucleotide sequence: TGTGCCAGCAGTCCCCGGAGGCGGCTAGCGGGAGAGACCCAGTACTTC. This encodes CASSPRRRLAGETQYF.

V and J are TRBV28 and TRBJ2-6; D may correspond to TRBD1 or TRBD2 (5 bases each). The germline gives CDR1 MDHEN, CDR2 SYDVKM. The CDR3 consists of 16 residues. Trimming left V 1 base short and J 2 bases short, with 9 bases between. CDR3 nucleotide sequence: TGTGCCAGCAGTTTATTGTTGGGGGCTGGGGCCAACGTCCTGACTTTC. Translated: CASSLLLGAGANVLTF.

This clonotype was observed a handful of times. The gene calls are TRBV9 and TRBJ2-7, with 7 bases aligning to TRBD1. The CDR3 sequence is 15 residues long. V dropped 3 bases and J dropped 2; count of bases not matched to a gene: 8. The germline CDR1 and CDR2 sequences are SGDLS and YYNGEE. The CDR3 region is CASSARPGQPYEQYF. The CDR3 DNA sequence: TGTGCCAGCAGCGCCCGTCCGGGACAGCCCTACGAGCAGTACTTC. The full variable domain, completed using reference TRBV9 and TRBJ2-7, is DSGVTQTPKHLITATGQRVTLRCSPRSGDLSVYWYQQSLDQGLQFLIQYYNGEERAKGNILERFSAQQFPDLHSELNLSSLELGDSALYFCASSARPGQPYEQYFGPGTRLTVT.

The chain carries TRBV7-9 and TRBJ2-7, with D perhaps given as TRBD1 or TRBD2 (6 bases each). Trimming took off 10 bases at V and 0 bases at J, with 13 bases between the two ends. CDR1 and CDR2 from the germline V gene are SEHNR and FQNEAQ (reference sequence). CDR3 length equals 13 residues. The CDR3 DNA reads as TGTGCCACCTCGGGGGCGGGCTCCTACGAGCAGTACTTC. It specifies CATSGAGSYEQYF.

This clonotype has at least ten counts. CDR3 protein: CASSSGGRRSGKQYF. The CDR3 nucleotides are TGTGCCAGCAGTTCGGGGGGCAGGAGATCGGGAAAGCAGTACTTC. The rearrangement joins TRBV28 to TRBJ2-7, with a tentative D call TRBD2 (7 bases). This CDR3 comprises 15 residues. V was trimmed by 4 bases and J by 8 bases, leaving 21 bases between them. Germline V gives CDR1 MDHEN, CDR2 SYDVKM. Full variable domain (rest looked up from reference TRBV28 and TRBJ2-7): DVKVTQSSRYLVKRTGEKVFLECVQDMDHENMFWYRQDPGLGLRLIYFSYDVKMKEKGDIPEGYSVSREKKERFSLILESASTNQTSMYLCASSSGGRRSGKQYFGPGTRLTVT.

The CDR3 is CATSRDQIQPGSFF. CDR3 coding DNA: TGTGCCACCAGCAGAGATCAAATACAGCCCGGGAGCTTCTTT. The chain uses TRBV15 and TRBJ1-1; D gene unclear. Germline V gene data show CDR1 as LNHNV and CDR2 as YYDKDF (reference sequence). The CDR3 has 14 residues. The V and J ends lost 0 bases and 14 bases respectively, with 19 bases between them. Full variable domain (outside the CDR3, taken from reference TRBV15 and TRBJ1-1): DAMVIQNPRYQVTQFGKPVTLSCSQTLNHNVMYWYQQKSSQAPKLLFHYYDKDFNNEADTPDNFQSRRPNTSFCFLDIRSPGLGDTAMYLCATSRDQIQPGSFFGQGTRLTVV.

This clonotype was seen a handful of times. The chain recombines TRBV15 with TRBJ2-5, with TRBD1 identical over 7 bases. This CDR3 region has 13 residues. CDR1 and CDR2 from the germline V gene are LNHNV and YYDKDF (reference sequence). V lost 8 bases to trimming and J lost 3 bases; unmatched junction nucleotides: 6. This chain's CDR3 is CATSKGQKETQYF. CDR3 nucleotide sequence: TGTGCCACCTCGAAGGGACAGAAAGAGACCCAGTACTTC.

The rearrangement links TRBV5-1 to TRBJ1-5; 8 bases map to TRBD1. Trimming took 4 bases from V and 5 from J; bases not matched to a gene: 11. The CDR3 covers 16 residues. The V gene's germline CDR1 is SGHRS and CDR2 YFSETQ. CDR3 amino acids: CASSVMAGGPHQPQHF. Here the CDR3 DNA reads TGCGCCAGCAGCGTGATGGCAGGGGGCCCGCATCAGCCCCAGCATTTT.

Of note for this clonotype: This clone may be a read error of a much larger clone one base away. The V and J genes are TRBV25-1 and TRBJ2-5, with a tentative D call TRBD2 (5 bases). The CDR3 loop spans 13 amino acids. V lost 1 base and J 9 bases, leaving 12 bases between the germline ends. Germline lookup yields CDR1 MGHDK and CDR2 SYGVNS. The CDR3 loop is CASSEWGEEAQYF. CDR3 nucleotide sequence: TGTGCCAGCAGTGAATGGGGTGAGGAGGCCCAGTACTTC. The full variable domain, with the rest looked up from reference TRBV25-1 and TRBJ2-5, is EADIYQTPRYLVIGTGKKITLECSQTMGHDKMYWYQQDPGMELHLIHYSYGVNSTEKGDLSSESTVSRIRTEHFPLTLESARPSHTSQYLCASSEWGEEAQYFGPGTRLLVL.

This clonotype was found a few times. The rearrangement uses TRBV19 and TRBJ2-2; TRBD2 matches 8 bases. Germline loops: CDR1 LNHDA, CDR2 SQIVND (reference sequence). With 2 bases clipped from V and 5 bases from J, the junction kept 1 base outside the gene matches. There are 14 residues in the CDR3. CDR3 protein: CASSISSGTGELFF. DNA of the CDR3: TGTGCCAGTAGTATATCTAGCGGGACCGGGGAGCTGTTTTTT.

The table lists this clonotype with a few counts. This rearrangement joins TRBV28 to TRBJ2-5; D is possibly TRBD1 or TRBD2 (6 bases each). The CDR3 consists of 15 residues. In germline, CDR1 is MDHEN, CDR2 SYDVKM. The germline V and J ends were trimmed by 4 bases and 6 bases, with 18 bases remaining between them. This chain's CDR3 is CASSSTSQGRKTQYF. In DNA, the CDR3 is TGTGCCAGCAGTTCGACCTCCCAGGGGAGGAAGACCCAGTACTTC.

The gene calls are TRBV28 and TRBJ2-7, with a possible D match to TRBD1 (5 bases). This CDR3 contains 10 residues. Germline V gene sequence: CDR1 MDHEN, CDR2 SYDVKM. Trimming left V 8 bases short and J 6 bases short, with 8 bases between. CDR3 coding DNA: TGTGCCAGCGGTAGGGGCGAGCAGTACTTC. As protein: CASGRGEQYF.

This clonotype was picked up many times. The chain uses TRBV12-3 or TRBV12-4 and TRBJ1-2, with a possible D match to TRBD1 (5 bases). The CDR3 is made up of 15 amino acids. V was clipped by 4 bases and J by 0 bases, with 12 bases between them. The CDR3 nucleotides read TGTGCCAGCAGTTCCGACAGTTACACTAACTATGGCTACACCTTC. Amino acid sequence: CASSSDSYTNYGYTF.

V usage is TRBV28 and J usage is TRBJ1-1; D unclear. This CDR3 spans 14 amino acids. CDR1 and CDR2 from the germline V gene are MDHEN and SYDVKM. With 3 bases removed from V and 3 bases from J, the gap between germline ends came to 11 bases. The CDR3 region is CASSFGRLDTEAFF. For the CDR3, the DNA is TGTGCCAGCAGTTTTGGACGGCTGGACACTGAAGCTTTCTTT.

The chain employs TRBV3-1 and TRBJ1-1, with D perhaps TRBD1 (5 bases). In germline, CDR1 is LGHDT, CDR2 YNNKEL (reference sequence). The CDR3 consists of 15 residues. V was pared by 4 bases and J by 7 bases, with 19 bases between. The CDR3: CASSRGTLGMLEAFF. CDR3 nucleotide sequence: TGTGCCAGCAGCCGAGGGACTCTCGGAATGCTTGAAGCTTTCTTT. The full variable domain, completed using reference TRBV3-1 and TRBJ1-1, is DTAVSQTPKYLVTQMGNDKSIKCEQNLGHDTMYWYKQDSKKFLKIMFSYNNKELIINETVPNRFSPKSPDKAHLNLHINSLELGDSAVYFCASSRGTLGMLEAFFGQGTRLTVV.

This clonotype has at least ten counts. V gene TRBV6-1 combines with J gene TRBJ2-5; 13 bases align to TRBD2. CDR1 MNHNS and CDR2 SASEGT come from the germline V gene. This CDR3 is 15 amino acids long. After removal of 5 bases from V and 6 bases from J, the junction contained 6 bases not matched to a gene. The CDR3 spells CASSRTSGSGQTQYF. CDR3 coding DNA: TGTGCCAGCAGTCGGACTAGCGGGAGTGGACAGACCCAGTACTTC.

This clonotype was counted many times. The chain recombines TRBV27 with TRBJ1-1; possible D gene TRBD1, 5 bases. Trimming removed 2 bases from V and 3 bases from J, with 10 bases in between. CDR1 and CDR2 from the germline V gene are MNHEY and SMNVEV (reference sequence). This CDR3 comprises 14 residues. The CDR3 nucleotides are TGTGCCAGCAGTTTAGGAGCGGGACACACTGAAGCTTTCTTT. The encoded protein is CASSLGAGHTEAFF.

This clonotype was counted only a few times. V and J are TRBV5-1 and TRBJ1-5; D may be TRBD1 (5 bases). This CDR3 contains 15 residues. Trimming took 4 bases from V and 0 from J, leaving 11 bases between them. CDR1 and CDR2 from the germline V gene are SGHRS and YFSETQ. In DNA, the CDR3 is TGCGCCAGCAGCCCAGCAGGGTTTAGCAATCAGCCCCAGCATTTT. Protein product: CASSPAGFSNQPQHF.

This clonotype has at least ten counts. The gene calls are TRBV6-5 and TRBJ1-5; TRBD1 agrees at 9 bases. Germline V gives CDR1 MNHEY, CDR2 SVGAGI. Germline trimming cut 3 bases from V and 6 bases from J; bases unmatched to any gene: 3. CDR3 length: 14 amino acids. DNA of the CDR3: TGTGCCAGCAGTTATGGGACAGGGTCTCAGCCCCAGCATTTT. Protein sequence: CASSYGTGSQPQHF.

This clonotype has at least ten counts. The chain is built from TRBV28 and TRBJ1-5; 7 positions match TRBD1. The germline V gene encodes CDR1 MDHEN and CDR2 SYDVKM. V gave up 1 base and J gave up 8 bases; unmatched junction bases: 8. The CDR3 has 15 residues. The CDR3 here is CASSLSDRAIKPQHF. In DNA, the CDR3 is TGTGCCAGCAGTTTATCCGACAGGGCAATCAAGCCCCAGCATTTT.

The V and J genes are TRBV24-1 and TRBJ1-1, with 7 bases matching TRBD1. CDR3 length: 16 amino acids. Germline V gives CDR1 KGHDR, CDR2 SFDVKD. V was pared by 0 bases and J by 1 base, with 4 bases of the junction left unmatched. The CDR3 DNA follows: TGTGCCACCAGTGATTTGTGGACAGGACGGAACACTGAAGCTTTCTTT. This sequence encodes CATSDLWTGRNTEAFF.

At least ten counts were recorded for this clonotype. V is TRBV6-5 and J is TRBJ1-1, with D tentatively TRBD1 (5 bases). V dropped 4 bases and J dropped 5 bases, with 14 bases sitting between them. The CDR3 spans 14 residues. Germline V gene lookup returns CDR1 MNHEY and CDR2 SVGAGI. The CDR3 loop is CASSSGSWYTEAFF. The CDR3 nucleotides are TGTGCCAGCAGTTCAGGGTCTTGGTATACTGAAGCTTTCTTT.

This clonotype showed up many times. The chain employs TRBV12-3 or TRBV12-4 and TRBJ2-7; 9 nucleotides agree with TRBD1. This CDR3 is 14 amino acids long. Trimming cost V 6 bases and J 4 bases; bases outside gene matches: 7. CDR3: CASSTGTGLYEQYF. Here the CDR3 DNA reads TGTGCCAGCAGCACCGGGACAGGGTTATACGAGCAGTACTTC.

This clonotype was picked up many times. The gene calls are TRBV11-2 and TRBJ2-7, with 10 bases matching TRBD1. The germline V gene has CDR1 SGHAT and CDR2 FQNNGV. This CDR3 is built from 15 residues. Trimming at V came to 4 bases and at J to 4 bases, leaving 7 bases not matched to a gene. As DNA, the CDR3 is TGTGCCAGCAGCTCTCCTCCGGGACAGGGGTACGAGCAGTACTTC. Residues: CASSSPPGQGYEQYF.

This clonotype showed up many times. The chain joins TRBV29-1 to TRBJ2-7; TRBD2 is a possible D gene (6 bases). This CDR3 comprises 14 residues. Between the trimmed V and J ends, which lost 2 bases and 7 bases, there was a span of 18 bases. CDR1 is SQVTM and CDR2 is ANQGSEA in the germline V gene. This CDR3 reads CSVESDGGTGEQYF. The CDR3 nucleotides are TGCAGCGTTGAATCGGACGGGGGAACGGGAGAGCAGTACTTC.